This is a list of T cell receptor beta chains from one sample in a study of T cell therapy after organ transplantation. The assay was immunoSEQ multiplex PCR, and TCRdb's table has in-frame clones only and misses some. The repertoire consists of several thousand clones, with about 80% occurring once and the leading ten covering roughly 45%. What these receptors recognize is not known. The specimen comprised CD8+ T cells from blood, sampled after autologous CMV-specific T cell therapy. Source of these receptors: a human patient who had received a solid organ transplant and had CMV disease. Some T cells here may be from the graft donor. Each CDR3 is given with its conserved first and last residue. D genes are given only for firm matches. A row's size may be missing; if present it is once, few, many or a size class.

size	D	V	J	DNA	CDR3
few	.	TRBV7-9	TRBJ1-1	TGTGCCAGCAGCCCCCTAGGGGGACGCGAAGCTTTCTTT	CASSPLGGREAFF
.	.	TRBV19	TRBJ2-7	TGTGCCAGTAGTATGCTTAGCGGGACAGACGAGCAGTACTTC	CASSMLSGTDEQYF
.	.	TRBV7-9	TRBJ2-1	TGTGCCAGCAGCCCACGAAATGAGCAGTTCTTC	CASSPRNEQFF
.	TRBD2	TRBV6-6	TRBJ2-7	TGTGCCAGCAGTACCCATAGCGGGAGCTCCTACGAGCAGTACTTC	CASSTHSGSSYEQYF
.	.	TRBV5-1	TRBJ2-7	TGCGCCAGCAGCTTGGCCTTTCCGGGCTCCTACGAGCAGTACTTC	CASSLAFPGSYEQYF
.	.	TRBV29-1	TRBJ1-5	TGCAGCGGCTCACAGGGCGATAGCAATCAGTCCCAGCATTTT	CSGSQGDSNQSQHF
.	.	TRBV30	TRBJ1-2	TGTGCCTGGACAGACCTAGCTAACTATGGCTACACCTTC	CAWTDLANYGYTF
.	TRBD1	TRBV28	TRBJ2-2	TGTGCCAGCAGTCCGACAGGGGGCACCGGGGAGCTGTTTTTT	CASSPTGGTGELFF
.	.	TRBV7-3	TRBJ2-7	TGTGCCAGCAGCTTAGCGGAGGGCCCCTACGAGCAGTACTTC	CASSLAEGPYEQYF
.	TRBD2	TRBV9	TRBJ2-3	TGTGCCAGCAGCCTCGGGACTAGCGGCCTCCCTAGCACAGATACGCAGTATTTT	CASSLGTSGLPSTDTQYF
.	.	TRBV6-6	TRBJ2-7	TGTGCCAGCGGGACCCTCTACGAGCAGTACTTC	CASGTLYEQYF
.	.	TRBV30	TRBJ2-7	TGTGCCTGGAGTGTCCCCCACTCCTACGAGCAGTACTTC	CAWSVPHSYEQYF
.	TRBD2	TRBV27	TRBJ2-7	TGTGCCAGCAGCTTGCTCCCCCCTACTAGCGGGATTTACGAGCAGTACTTC	CASSLLPPTSGIYEQYF
.	.	TRBV7-2	TRBJ2-3	TGTGCCAGCAGCTTCACCGATACGCAGTATTTT	CASSFTDTQYF
.	.	TRBV30	TRBJ1-2	TGTGCCTGGAGCGAAGGGGTTGGCTACACCTTC	CAWSEGVGYTF
.	.	TRBV7-8	TRBJ2-7	TGTGCCAGCATTCCGGCTGGGGGACTCTACGAGCAGTACTTC	CASIPAGGLYEQYF
.	.	TRBV11-2	TRBJ2-3	TGTGCCAGCAGCTTTTCAGGGGTTATCACAGATACGCAGTATTTT	CASSFSGVITDTQYF
.	.	TRBV7-9	TRBJ1-1	TGTGCCAGCAGCCAATTAGCAGGGAGGAACACTGAAGCTTTCTTT	CASSQLAGRNTEAFF
.	.	TRBV27	TRBJ2-5	TGTGCCAGCAGTGGGACACCCCGGGGGGAGACCCAGTACTTC	CASSGTPRGETQYF
few	.	TRBV4-3	TRBJ1-2	TGCGCCAGCAGCCCAACCCCCACCGACGGTAACTATGGCTACACCTTC	CASSPTPTDGNYGYTF
.	TRBD2	TRBV6-5	TRBJ2-1	TGTGCCAGCAGCCCGGGACTATCCTACAATGAGCAGTTCTTC	CASSPGLSYNEQFF
few	TRBD1	TRBV27	TRBJ1-1	TGTGCCAGCAGTTTATCGGGACAGGGTGTGAACACTGAAGCTTTCTTT	CASSLSGQGVNTEAFF
.	.	TRBV28	TRBJ2-1	TGTGCCAGCAGTTTATATAGCGTCTACAATGAGCAGTTCTTC	CASSLYSVYNEQFF
.	TRBD1	TRBV7-8	TRBJ2-3	TGTGCCAGCACCCCTAAACAGGGGATTAGCACAGATACGCAGTATTTT	CASTPKQGISTDTQYF
.	.	TRBV11-2	TRBJ1-1	TGTGCCAGCAGCTTAGGGTTCGACGCTGAAGCTTTCTTT	CASSLGFDAEAFF
.	TRBD1	TRBV11-1	TRBJ2-3	TGTGCCAGCAGCTTAACAGGGGGTATCACAGATACGCAGTATTTT	CASSLTGGITDTQYF
.	TRBD1	TRBV2	TRBJ1-1	TGTGCCAGCAGTGAGGGGGACAGAACTTTCTTT	CASSEGDRTFF
.	.	TRBV4-1	TRBJ1-3	TGCGCCAGCAGCCAAGATGCCTACACTGGAAACACCATATATTTT	CASSQDAYTGNTIYF
.	.	TRBV28	TRBJ2-7	TGTGCCAGCGCCGCCCTCCGGGACGCCTACGAGCAGTACTTC	CASAALRDAYEQYF
.	.	TRBV6-5	TRBJ2-7	TGTGCCAGCAGTTACACCCTAAGGGGGGAGCAGTACTTC	CASSYTLRGEQYF
.	TRBD2	TRBV27	TRBJ2-7	TGTGCCAGCAGTTTACGGGAGGCCCCCTACGAGCAGTACTTC	CASSLREAPYEQYF
.	.	TRBV6-6	TRBJ1-3	TGTGCCACCCTATACTGGGGGAGCTCTGGAAACACCATATATTTT	CATLYWGSSGNTIYF
once	.	TRBV9	TRBJ2-4	TGTGCCAGCAGCCCCGGTCAAACGGGGGAAAACATTCAGTACTTC	CASSPGQTGENIQYF
.	.	TRBV27	TRBJ1-4	TGTGCCAGCAGTTTAAGTTCGGACACCTTTAATGAAAAACTGTTTTTT	CASSLSSDTFNEKLFF
.	TRBD1	TRBV28	TRBJ1-4	TGTGCCAGCAGTGCTTACAGGGGGCGAGATTTACTGTTTTTT	CASSAYRGRDLLFF
.	.	TRBV28	TRBJ2-1	TGTGCCAGCAGTCTCCGGGACACCTACCCCTACAATGAGCAGTTCTTC	CASSLRDTYPYNEQFF
large	.	TRBV4-3	TRBJ1-4	TGCGCCAGCAGCCCCGAGGAGGGGCACGAAAAACTGTTTTTT	CASSPEEGHEKLFF
once	TRBD2	TRBV14	TRBJ2-7	TGTGCCAGCGGACTAGCGGGAGGGCTTGAGCAGTACTTC	CASGLAGGLEQYF
.	.	TRBV21-1	TRBJ2-3	TGTGCCAGCAGCAATTCTGGCCAGACCACAGATACGCAGTATTTT	CASSNSGQTTDTQYF